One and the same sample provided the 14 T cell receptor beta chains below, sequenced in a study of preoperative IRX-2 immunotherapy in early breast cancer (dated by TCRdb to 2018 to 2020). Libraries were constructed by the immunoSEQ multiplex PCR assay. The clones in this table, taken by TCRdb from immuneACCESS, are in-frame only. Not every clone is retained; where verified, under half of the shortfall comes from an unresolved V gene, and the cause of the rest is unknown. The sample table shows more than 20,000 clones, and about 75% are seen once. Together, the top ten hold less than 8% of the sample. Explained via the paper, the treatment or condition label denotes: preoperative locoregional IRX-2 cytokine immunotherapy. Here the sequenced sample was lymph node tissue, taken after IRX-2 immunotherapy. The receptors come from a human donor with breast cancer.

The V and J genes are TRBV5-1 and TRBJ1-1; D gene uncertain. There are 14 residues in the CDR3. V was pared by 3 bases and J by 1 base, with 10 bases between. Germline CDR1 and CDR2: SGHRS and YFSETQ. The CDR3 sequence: CASSSSSQNTEAFF. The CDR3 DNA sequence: TGCGCCAGCAGCTCGTCTTCGCAGAACACTGAAGCTTTCTTT. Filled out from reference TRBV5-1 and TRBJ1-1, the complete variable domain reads KAGVTQTPRYLIKTRGQQVTLSCSPISGHRSVSWYQQTPGQGLQFLFEYFSETQRNKGNFPGRFSGRQFSNSRSEMNVSTLELGDSALYLCASSSSSQNTEAFFGQGTRLTVV.

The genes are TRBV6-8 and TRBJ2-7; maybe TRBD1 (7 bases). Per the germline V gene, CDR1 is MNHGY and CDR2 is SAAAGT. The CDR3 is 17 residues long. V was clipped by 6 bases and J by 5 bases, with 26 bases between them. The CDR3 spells CASRPFFVTGTSHEQYF. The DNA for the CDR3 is TGTGCCAGCAGACCCTTTTTTGTGACAGGGACTTCCCACGAGCAGTACTTC.

CDR3 protein: CVISEARGEQYF. For the CDR3, the DNA is TGTGTCATCAGTGAAGCCCGTGGGGAGCAGTACTTC. The chain employs TRBV6-1 and TRBJ2-7; D unresolved. CDR1 and CDR2 (germline): MNHNS, SASEGT. This CDR3 contains 12 residues.

The CDR3 is CASGRGTQTYEQYF. As DNA, the CDR3 is TGTGCCAGCGGTAGAGGGACACAGACCTACGAGCAGTACTTC. The rearrangement uses TRBV6-8 and TRBJ2-7; weak D call: TRBD1 (6 bases). Germline V gives CDR1 MNHGY, CDR2 SAAAGT. This CDR3 contains 14 residues. Trimming removed 8 bases at V and 2 bases at J, with 16 bases between.

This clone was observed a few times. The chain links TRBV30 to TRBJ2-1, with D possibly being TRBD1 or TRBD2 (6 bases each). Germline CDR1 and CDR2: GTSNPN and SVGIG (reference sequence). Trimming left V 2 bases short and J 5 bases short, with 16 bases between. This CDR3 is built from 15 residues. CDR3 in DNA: TGTGCCTGGAGTCTGGGGGGCTGGAGAGACAATGAGCAGTTCTTC. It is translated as CAWSLGGWRDNEQFF.

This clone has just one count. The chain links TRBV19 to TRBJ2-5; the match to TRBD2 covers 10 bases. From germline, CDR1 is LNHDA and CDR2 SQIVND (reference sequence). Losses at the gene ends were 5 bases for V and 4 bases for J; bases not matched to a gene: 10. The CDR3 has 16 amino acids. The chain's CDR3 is CASSRYSSGRGETQYF. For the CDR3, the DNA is TGTGCCAGTAGTCGTTATTCTAGCGGGAGAGGAGAGACCCAGTACTTC.

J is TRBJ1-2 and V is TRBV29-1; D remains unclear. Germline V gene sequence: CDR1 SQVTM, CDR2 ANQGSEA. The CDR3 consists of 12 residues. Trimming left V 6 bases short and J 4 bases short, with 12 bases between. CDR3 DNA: TGCAGCGTCAAAAAGCCAGGCTATGGCTACACCTTC. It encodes CSVKKPGYGYTF.

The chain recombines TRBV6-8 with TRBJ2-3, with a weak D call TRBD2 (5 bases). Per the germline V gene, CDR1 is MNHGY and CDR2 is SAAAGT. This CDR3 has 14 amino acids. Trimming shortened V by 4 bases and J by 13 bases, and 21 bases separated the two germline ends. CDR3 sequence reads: CASSLPGTGGREYF. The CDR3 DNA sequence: TGTGCCAGCAGTTTACCCGGTACTGGAGGACGGGAGTATTTT.

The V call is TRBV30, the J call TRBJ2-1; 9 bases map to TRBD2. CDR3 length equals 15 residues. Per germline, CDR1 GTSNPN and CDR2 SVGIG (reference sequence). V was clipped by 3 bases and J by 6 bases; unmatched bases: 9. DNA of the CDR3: TGTGCCTGGAGATCGTCTAGCGGGAAACGCAATGAGCAGTTCTTC. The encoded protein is CAWRSSSGKRNEQFF. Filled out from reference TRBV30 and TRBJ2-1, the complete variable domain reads SQTIHQWPATLVQPVGSPLSLECTVEGTSNPNLYWYRQAAGRGLQLLFYSVGIGQISSEVPQNLSASRPQDRQFILSSKKLLLSDSGFYLCAWRSSSGKRNEQFFGPGTRLTVL.

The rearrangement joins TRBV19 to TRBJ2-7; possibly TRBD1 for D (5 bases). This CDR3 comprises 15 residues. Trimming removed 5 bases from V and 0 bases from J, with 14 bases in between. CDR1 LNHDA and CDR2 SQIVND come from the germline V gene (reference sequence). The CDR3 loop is CASSLQVGDSYEQYF. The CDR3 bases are TGTGCCAGTAGTCTACAAGTAGGGGACTCCTACGAGCAGTACTTC.

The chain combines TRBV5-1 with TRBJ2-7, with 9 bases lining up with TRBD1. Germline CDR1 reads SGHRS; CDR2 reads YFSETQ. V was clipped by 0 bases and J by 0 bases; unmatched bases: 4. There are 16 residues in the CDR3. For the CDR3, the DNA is TGCGCCAGCAGCTTGGGAGGGACAGGGAACTCCTACGAGCAGTACTTC. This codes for CASSLGGTGNSYEQYF. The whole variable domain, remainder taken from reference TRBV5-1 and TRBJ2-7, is KAGVTQTPRYLIKTRGQQVTLSCSPISGHRSVSWYQQTPGQGLQFLFEYFSETQRNKGNFPGRFSGRQFSNSRSEMNVSTLELGDSALYLCASSLGGTGNSYEQYFGPGTRLTVT.

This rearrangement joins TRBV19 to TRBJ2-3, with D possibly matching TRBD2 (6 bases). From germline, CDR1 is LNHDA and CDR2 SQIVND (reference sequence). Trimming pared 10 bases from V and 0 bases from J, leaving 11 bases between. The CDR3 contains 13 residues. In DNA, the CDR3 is TGTGCCACTGGGGGGTCTAGCACAGATACGCAGTATTTT. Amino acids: CATGGSSTDTQYF.

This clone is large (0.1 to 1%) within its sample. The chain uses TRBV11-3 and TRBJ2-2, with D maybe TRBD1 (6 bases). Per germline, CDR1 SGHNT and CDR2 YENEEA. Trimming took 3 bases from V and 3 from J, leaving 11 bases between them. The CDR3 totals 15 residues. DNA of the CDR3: TGTGCCAGCAGCTTCGTACAGGGCGACACCGGGGAGCTGTTTTTT. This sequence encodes CASSFVQGDTGELFF.

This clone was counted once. The CDR3 region is CASSSPRSSNIQYF. The CDR3 coding sequence is TGTGCCAGCAGCTCCCCCCGGTCGAGCAACATTCAGTACTTC. This rearrangement joins TRBV7-4 to TRBJ2-4; no clear D gene. The CDR3 runs to 14 residues. Germline CDR1 reads SGHVT; CDR2 reads SQSDAQ. V lost 4 bases, J lost 7 bases, and 14 bases lay in between.